Below are 26 T cell receptor beta chains sequenced from a single sample in a study of blood T cell repertoires in COVID-19. Data came from immunoSEQ multiplex PCR; TCRdb stores just in-frame clones and leaves some out. The repertoire has about 400,000 clones, more than 70% of them found once; the top ten carry 1% to 1.5%. What was sequenced was peripheral blood. Every receptor here comes from a middle-aged man with acute or convalescent COVID-19.

This chain connects TRBV15 to TRBJ1-2; D call uncertain. With 2 bases removed from V and 0 bases from J, the gap between germline ends came to 10 bases. The CDR3 runs to 15 residues. Germline-derived CDR1 and CDR2 are LNHNV and YYDKDF (reference sequence). The CDR3 spells CATSRNHNPNYGYTF. CDR3 nucleotides: TGTGCCACCAGCAGAAACCACAACCCTAACTATGGCTACACCTTC.

This chain links TRBV9 with TRBJ1-2, with 9 bases identical to TRBD1. The CDR3 spans 16 residues. Germline-derived CDR1 and CDR2 are SGDLS and YYNGEE. V shed 3 bases, J shed 2 bases, and the junction held 8 bases outside the gene matches. CDR3 region: CASSAVGTGLNYGYTF. DNA of the CDR3: TGTGCCAGCAGCGCCGTCGGGACAGGGCTAAACTATGGCTACACCTTC. Using reference TRBV9 and TRBJ1-2 for the parts outside the CDR3, the full variable domain is DSGVTQTPKHLITATGQRVTLRCSPRSGDLSVYWYQQSLDQGLQFLIQYYNGEERAKGNILERFSAQQFPDLHSELNLSSLELGDSALYFCASSAVGTGLNYGYTFGSGTRLTVV.

The chain joins TRBV6-2 or TRBV6-3 to TRBJ1-2; D is perhaps TRBD1 (6 bases). Per the germline V gene, CDR1 is MNHEY and CDR2 is SVGEGT. The CDR3 has 20 amino acids. V dropped 0 bases and J dropped 0 bases, with 23 bases sitting between them. DNA for the CDR3: TGTGCCAGCAGTTACTCGATCCGACGGGGGGGCGCAGCTACTAACTATGGCTACACCTTC. It translates to CASSYSIRRGGAATNYGYTF.

The chain's CDR3 is CASSPDRAITEAFF. DNA for the CDR3: TGTGCCAGCAGCCCCGACAGGGCAATCACTGAAGCTTTCTTT. The V call is TRBV3-1 (or the pseudogene TRBV3-2), the J call TRBJ1-1, with 7 bases aligning to TRBD1. Germline CDR1 and CDR2: LGHDT and YNNKEL (reference sequence). The CDR3 sequence is 14 residues long. J was trimmed by 4 bases and V by 4 bases; bases with no gene match: 6.

The chain carries TRBV28 and TRBJ2-2, with D possibly being TRBD2 (7 bases). V was cut by 6 bases and J by 5 bases, with 19 bases left in between. Germline lookup yields CDR1 MDHEN and CDR2 SYDVKM. This CDR3 is built from 16 residues. CDR3 DNA: TGTGCCAGCAGATTCCCATCGGGGGGCGGAACCGGGGAGCTGTTTTTT. This sequence encodes CASRFPSGGGTGELFF.

V usage is TRBV19 and J usage is TRBJ2-3, with 9 bases matching TRBD2. Germline assignment: CDR1 LNHDA and CDR2 SQIVND (reference sequence). This CDR3 contains 17 residues. V lost 0 bases, J lost 6 bases, and 10 bases stayed unmatched. The CDR3 loop reads CASSIDLWRGGPDTQYF. The CDR3 nucleotides read TGTGCCAGTAGTATAGATCTATGGCGGGGGGGCCCGGATACGCAGTATTTT.

This rearrangement joins TRBV19 to TRBJ2-1, with TRBD1 matching 11 bases. Germline lookup yields CDR1 LNHDA and CDR2 SQIVND (reference sequence). This CDR3 contains 15 residues. The J segment lost 7 bases and the V segment lost 6 bases, leaving 8 bases of the junction unmatched. The DNA for the CDR3 is TGTGCCAGTAGCAACTGGACAGGGGGCAGAAATGAGCAGTTCTTC. It yields the protein CASSNWTGGRNEQFF.

This chain joins TRBV5-4 and TRBJ1-3; possibly TRBD1 for D (5 bases). Per germline, CDR1 SGHNT and CDR2 YYREEE (reference sequence). The V and J ends lost 5 bases and 4 bases respectively, with 10 bases between them. The CDR3 is 13 amino acids. The CDR3 sequence: CASSSGMGNTIYF. DNA for the CDR3: TGTGCCAGCAGTTCAGGGATGGGAAACACCATATATTTT. Together with reference TRBV5-4 and TRBJ1-3, the CDR3 gives the full variable domain: ETGVTQSPTHLIKTRGQQVTLRCSSQSGHNTVSWYQQALGQGPQFIFQYYREEENGRGNFPPRFSGLQFPNYSSELNVNALELDDSALYLCASSSGMGNTIYFGEGSWLTVV.

This rearrangement joins TRBV6-5 to TRBJ2-2; tentative D call: TRBD2 (6 bases). Germline V lookup: CDR1 MNHEY, CDR2 SVGAGI. The CDR3 length is 15 residues. Between the trimmed V and J ends, which lost 2 bases and 2 bases, there was a span of 9 bases. The CDR3 spells CASSYRRANTGELFF. CDR3 sequence (DNA): TGTGCCAGCAGTTACAGGAGGGCCAACACCGGGGAGCTGTTTTTT.

The chain uses TRBV19 and TRBJ1-2; D ambiguous. CDR1 is LNHDA, CDR2 SQIVND, per germline (reference sequence). Trimming took 5 bases from V and 3 from J, leaving 13 bases between them. This CDR3 region has 14 residues. The CDR3 nucleotides are TGTGCCAGTAGTCGCGAACTCACAGACTATGGCTACACCTTC. Its protein is CASSRELTDYGYTF.

The rearrangement links TRBV6-1 to TRBJ2-3, with TRBD2 identical over 12 bases. The CDR3 length is 16 residues. CDR1 and CDR2 from the germline V gene are MNHNS and SASEGT. J lost 3 bases, V lost 1 base, and 2 bases had no gene match. CDR3 DNA: TGTGCCAGCAGTGAAGGGCTAGCGGGAGGGACAGATACGCAGTATTTT. Protein product: CASSEGLAGGTDTQYF.

The chain couples TRBV6-1 to TRBJ2-1; no firm D call. The CDR3 runs to 13 residues. Germline V gene sequence: CDR1 MNHNS, CDR2 SASEGT. The germline V and J ends were trimmed by 1 base and 5 bases, with 6 bases remaining between them. CDR3 sequence: CASSEVRDNEQFF. As DNA, the CDR3 is TGTGCCAGCAGTGAAGTACGGGACAATGAGCAGTTCTTC.

V usage is TRBV7-2 and J usage is TRBJ2-1; 8 bases are shared with TRBD1. J lost 4 bases, V lost 4 bases, and 3 bases had no gene match. This CDR3 has 14 amino acids. From germline, CDR1 is SGHTA and CDR2 FQGNSA. This CDR3 reads CASSSRTGYNEQFF. CDR3 DNA: TGTGCCAGCAGCTCGAGGACAGGGTACAATGAGCAGTTCTTC.

At least ten counts were recorded for this clone. The chain carries TRBV4-2 and TRBJ1-5; TRBD1 matches 7 bases. V was pared by 4 bases and J by 4 bases, with 7 bases of the junction left unmatched. CDR3 length: 15 residues. The V gene's germline CDR1 is LGHNA and CDR2 YNFKEQ. The CDR3 loop is CASSLDGTANQPQHF. The DNA for the CDR3 is TGTGCCAGCAGCCTCGATGGGACAGCAAATCAGCCCCAGCATTTT.

V gene TRBV28 combines with J gene TRBJ2-1, with 8 bases fitting TRBD2. The germline V gene has CDR1 MDHEN and CDR2 SYDVKM. J was trimmed by 4 bases and V by 3 bases; bases with no gene match: 8. The CDR3 runs 16 residues. CDR3 protein: CASSFLSGLGYNEQFF. In nucleotides, the CDR3 is TGTGCCAGCAGTTTCTTGTCGGGACTAGGGTACAATGAGCAGTTCTTC. The entire variable domain, with the rest obtained from reference TRBV28 and TRBJ2-1, is as follows: DVKVTQSSRYLVKRTGEKVFLECVQDMDHENMFWYRQDPGLGLRLIYFSYDVKMKEKGDIPEGYSVSREKKERFSLILESASTNQTSMYLCASSFLSGLGYNEQFFGPGTRLTVL.

The genes are TRBV6-5 and TRBJ2-3; 10 nucleotides line up with TRBD2. Trimming took 4 bases from V and 5 from J; bases not matched to a gene: 6. CDR1 MNHEY and CDR2 SVGAGI come from the germline V gene. CDR3 length: 15 residues. CDR3 coding DNA: TGTGCCAGCAGTTCGCCGCTAGCGGGAGAAGATACGCAGTATTTT. Translating gives CASSSPLAGEDTQYF.

The chain couples TRBV7-9 to TRBJ2-5; the match to TRBD1 covers 11 bases. The CDR3 covers 16 residues. The trim removed 5 bases at V and 4 bases at J, leaving 9 bases unmatched. Germline V gene data show CDR1 as SEHNR and CDR2 as FQNEAQ (reference sequence). CDR3 in amino acids: CASSTRDRGSGETQYF. CDR3 sequence (DNA): TGTGCCAGCAGCACCCGGGACAGGGGGAGTGGAGAGACCCAGTACTTC.

This clone showed up just a few times. V usage is TRBV5-4 and J usage is TRBJ1-4, with a tentative D call TRBD1 (5 bases). CDR3 length equals 13 residues. The V end lost 2 bases, the J end lost 7 bases, and 9 bases lay between the germline ends. Germline values: CDR1 SGHNT, CDR2 YYREEE (reference sequence). The CDR3 is CASSFQGGEKLFF. DNA of the CDR3: TGTGCCAGCAGCTTCCAGGGAGGTGAAAAACTGTTTTTT. The full variable domain, its missing parts supplied by reference TRBV5-4 and TRBJ1-4, is ETGVTQSPTHLIKTRGQQVTLRCSSQSGHNTVSWYQQALGQGPQFIFQYYREEENGRGNFPPRFSGLQFPNYSSELNVNALELDDSALYLCASSFQGGEKLFFGSGTQLSVL.

This clone came up a few times. The V call is TRBV4-1, the J call TRBJ1-5, with D tentatively TRBD1 (6 bases). The CDR3 is made up of 15 amino acids. V lost 8 bases and J 2 bases, leaving 16 bases between the germline ends. CDR1 and CDR2 (germline): MGHRA, YSYEKL. The CDR3 DNA reads as TGCGCCAGCCAAGGGACAACTCTGGGCAATCAGCCCCAGCATTTT. It codes for CASQGTTLGNQPQHF.

V gene TRBV9 combines with J gene TRBJ2-1, with D possibly being TRBD2 (6 bases). This CDR3 comprises 15 residues. V lost 3 bases to trimming and J lost 1 base, with 11 bases between them. CDR1 SGDLS and CDR2 YYNGEE come from the germline V gene. The CDR3 bases are TGTGCCAGCAGCGAGACTAGTGGGTCCTACAATGAGCAGTTCTTC. Translated, it gives CASSETSGSYNEQFF.

The chain combines TRBV9 with TRBJ1-1, with TRBD1 matching over 8 bases. This CDR3 region has 17 residues. The germline V gene encodes CDR1 SGDLS and CDR2 YYNGEE. J was trimmed by 4 bases and V by 3 bases; bases with no gene match: 14. CDR3 in amino acids: CASSAVGRTGFFTEAFF. CDR3 DNA: TGTGCCAGCAGCGCGGTAGGTCGGACAGGGTTCTTCACTGAAGCTTTCTTT.

CDR3 protein: CASSFRTSGSGTGELFF. The CDR3 DNA reads TGCGCCAGCAGCTTTCGGACTAGCGGGAGTGGTACCGGGGAGCTGTTTTTT. J is TRBJ2-2 and V is TRBV5-1; 13 nucleotides align to TRBD2. Germline V gives CDR1 SGHRS, CDR2 YFSETQ. With V trimmed by 2 bases and J by 5 bases, 6 bases remained unmatched. The CDR3 has 17 amino acids.

This rearrangement joins TRBV2 to TRBJ2-5, with D perhaps TRBD1 (5 bases). The CDR3 covers 14 residues. The germline V gene has CDR1 SNHLY and CDR2 FYNNEI. V lost 3 bases and J 3 bases, leaving 11 bases between the germline ends. The CDR3 reads CASSDARAEETQYF. The CDR3 coding sequence is TGTGCCAGCAGTGATGCCAGGGCGGAAGAGACCCAGTACTTC.

This clone appeared once. This chain uses TRBV2 with TRBJ1-1; the match to TRBD1 covers 8 bases. The CDR3 covers 15 residues. Germline V gives CDR1 SNHLY, CDR2 FYNNEI. J lost 1 base, V lost 8 bases, and 9 bases had no gene match. The CDR3 DNA follows: TGTGCCAGCGACCGCAGGACAGGGAGGAACACTGAAGCTTTCTTT. This encodes CASDRRTGRNTEAFF.

The chain has TRBV9 and TRBJ1-3; D is unresolved. The CDR3 runs to 14 residues. Germline V CDR1 and CDR2: SGDLS, YYNGEE. Trimming took 4 bases from V and 7 from J, leaving 15 bases between them. CDR3 DNA sequence: TGTGCCAGCAGCCGGCGGGCGTCCGGGAACACCATATATTTT. Its protein product is CASSRRASGNTIYF.

The V call is TRBV5-1, the J call TRBJ2-7, with D possibly being TRBD1 (6 bases). Germline loops: CDR1 SGHRS, CDR2 YFSETQ. The CDR3 runs to 14 residues. V lost 4 bases to trimming and J lost 2 bases, with 13 bases between them. CDR3 region: CASSEDRPAYEQYF. The DNA for the CDR3 is TGCGCCAGCAGCGAAGACAGGCCTGCCTACGAGCAGTACTTC.